This T cell receptor (beta chain) was captured by sequencing in a study of early T cells in non-severe SARS-CoV-2 infection. TCRdb called the 5' RACE reads again in MiXCR, with one record for every CDR3 protein. The repertoire holds fewer than 120,000 distinct CDR3 sequences, roughly 12% seen once, with 3% to 4.5% in the top ten. Germline CDR1 reads KGHDR; CDR2 reads SFDVKD. Between the trimmed V and J ends, which lost 9 bases and 0 bases, there was a span of 10 bases. The CDR3 consists of 14 residues. Ten or more counts support this clonotype. V is TRBV24-1 and J is TRBJ2-2; maybe TRBD1 (5 bases). The sequenced sample was whole blood, obtained at baseline. This receptor was identified in an adult who was a healthcare worker with PCR-confirmed SARS-CoV-2 infection or an uninfected control (not recorded which). CDR3: CATEAGSNTGELFF. Written as DNA, the CDR3 is TGTGCCACCGAAGCAGGGTCGAACACCGGGGAGCTGTTTTTT.